Below, 28 T cell receptor beta chains from the same sample are listed, as sequenced in a study of human T cells and chemical hapten exposure. Regarding time point: patch test 1, 2 weeks after DPC sensitization. Regarding treatment: therapeutic diphenylcyclopropenone sensitization with weekly scalp DPC. TCRdb analysed the RACE reads with MiXCR anew, one entry per CDR3 protein. This table has 95,000 to 130,000 distinct CDR3 sequences, 12% appearing once. The source was whole blood, collected in connection with sensitization to the hapten diphenylcyclopropenone (DPC). These receptors were obtained from a woman between 45 and 60 years old with alopecia areata. Some clones in this sample may be carry-over from other donors' samples.

This clonotype was counted only a few times. This chain connects TRBV5-1 to TRBJ2-7; no clear D. V was clipped by 2 bases and J by 5 bases, with 11 bases between them. CDR3 length equals 13 residues. CDR1 and CDR2 from the germline V gene are SGHRS and YFSETQ. CDR3 sequence (DNA): TGCGCCAGCAGCTTACGGGCCACGAACGAGCAGTACTTC. Translating it yields CASSLRATNEQYF.

This clonotype was seen repeatedly, ten times or more. The chain recombines TRBV3-1 with TRBJ1-2; 8 bases line up with TRBD1. The germline V gene encodes CDR1 LGHDT and CDR2 YNNKEL (reference sequence). The trim removed 5 bases at V and 8 bases at J, leaving 7 bases unmatched. The CDR3 length is 13 residues. The chain's CDR3 is CASSWLDREGYTF. For the CDR3, the DNA is TGTGCCAGCAGCTGGTTGGACAGGGAAGGCTACACCTTC.

This clonotype was seen ten or more times. The chain recombines TRBV18 with TRBJ2-5; perhaps TRBD1 as D (5 bases). Germline CDR1 KGHSH, CDR2 LQKENI. The CDR3 totals 15 residues. Trimming pared 5 bases from V and 1 base from J, leaving 14 bases between. The CDR3 reads CASSSAARGQETQYF. The CDR3 region has the DNA TGTGCCAGCTCATCCGCCGCTAGGGGCCAAGAGACCCAGTACTTC.

The CDR3 spells CASSLGNRGPIYGYTF. CDR3 nucleotide sequence: TGCGCCAGCAGCTTGGGCAACAGGGGACCGATCTATGGCTACACCTTC. The V gene is TRBV5-1, the J gene TRBJ1-2, with TRBD1 matching 7 bases. The CDR3 is made up of 16 amino acids. V lost 0 bases to trimming and J lost 4 bases; unmatched junction nucleotides: 9. Per germline, CDR1 SGHRS and CDR2 YFSETQ.

Only a few counts were recorded for this clonotype. The rearrangement joins TRBV7-9 to TRBJ1-5; weak D call: TRBD1 (5 bases). The CDR3 is made up of 15 amino acids. Trimming left V 1 base short and J 3 bases short, with 10 bases between. Germline CDR1 and CDR2: SEHNR and FQNEAQ (reference sequence). The CDR3 spells CASSLEAGHNQPQHF. As DNA, the CDR3 is TGTGCCAGCAGCTTAGAAGCAGGGCACAATCAGCCCCAGCATTTT.

This clonotype was picked up many times. This chain joins TRBV28 and TRBJ2-1; no definite D call. V gave up 5 bases and J gave up 2 bases, with 7 bases separating them. Germline V gives CDR1 MDHEN, CDR2 SYDVKM. The CDR3 has 13 residues. Here the CDR3 reads CASSSQPYNEQFF. CDR3 DNA sequence: TGTGCCAGCAGTAGCCAACCCTACAATGAGCAGTTCTTC.

The gene calls are TRBV4-1 and TRBJ1-1, with a tentative D call TRBD1 (5 bases). CDR3 length equals 15 residues. Trimming shortened V by 5 bases and J by 0 bases, and 13 bases separated the two germline ends. Germline values: CDR1 MGHRA, CDR2 YSYEKL. The chain's CDR3 is CASSGGKGMNTEAFF. The CDR3 DNA reads as TGCGCCAGCAGCGGGGGTAAGGGGATGAACACTGAAGCTTTCTTT.

The gene calls are TRBV2 and TRBJ1-5; no reliable D call. Between the trimmed V and J ends, which lost 3 bases and 0 bases, there was a span of 9 bases. From germline, CDR1 is SNHLY and CDR2 FYNNEI. CDR3 length equals 15 residues. CDR3 in DNA: TGTGCCAGCAGTGAGCAAGTTTATAGCAATCAGCCCCAGCATTTT. Protein: CASSEQVYSNQPQHF.

This sequence joins TRBV28 and TRBJ2-4; no clear D. The germline gives CDR1 MDHEN, CDR2 SYDVKM. V was shortened by 6 bases and J by 2 bases, with 26 bases between the two germline ends. This CDR3 contains 19 residues. The CDR3 sequence is CASSRNTYRAASTKNIQYF. The DNA for the CDR3 is TGTGCCAGCAGCCGTAATACCTACCGGGCCGCCTCTACCAAAAACATTCAGTACTTC.

This clonotype was seen ten or more times. CDR3 protein: CASSSPGTSGSKGSYEQYF. CDR3 in DNA: TGTGCCAGCAGTTCCCCCGGGACTAGCGGGAGTAAGGGCTCCTACGAGCAGTACTTC. The chain uses TRBV6-5 and TRBJ2-7, with 14 bases that match TRBD2. Germline assignment: CDR1 MNHEY and CDR2 SVGAGI. The CDR3 has 19 amino acids. Unmatched junction bases numbered 11, after V lost 4 bases and J lost 0 bases.

This clonotype was seen more than once but under ten times. DNA of the CDR3: TGTGCCAGCAGCCCGCAGGGTAATCGCCCAGATACGCAGTATTTT. Protein product: CASSPQGNRPDTQYF. This chain connects TRBV5-8 to TRBJ2-3, with TRBD1 as a possible D gene (5 bases). The CDR3 loop spans 15 amino acids. Germline V gene sequence: CDR1 SGHTS, CDR2 YDEGEE. Between the trimmed V and J ends, which lost 4 bases and 4 bases, there was a span of 16 bases. The full variable domain, in which reference TRBV5-8 and TRBJ2-3 provide the parts outside the CDR3, is EAGVTQSPTHLIKTRGQQATLRCSPISGHTSVYWYQQALGLGLQFLLWYDEGEERNRGNFPPRFSGRQFPNYSSELNVNALELEDSALYLCASSPQGNRPDTQYFGPGTRLTVL.

The table lists this clonotype with many counts. This chain joins TRBV7-9 and TRBJ1-2; D call uncertain. This CDR3 comprises 15 residues. The germline V and J ends were trimmed by 5 bases and 0 bases, with 13 bases remaining between them. Germline V CDR1 and CDR2: SEHNR, FQNEAQ (reference sequence). CDR3 loop: CASSRAGGANYGYTF. Here the CDR3 DNA reads TGTGCCAGCAGCAGGGCGGGCGGAGCTAACTATGGCTACACCTTC.

The chain uses TRBV11-2 and TRBJ1-6, with TRBD1 as a possible D gene (6 bases). CDR3 length: 16 residues. V gave up 5 bases and J gave up 3 bases, with 14 bases separating them. Germline V gene sequence: CDR1 SGHAT, CDR2 FQNNGV. CDR3 coding DNA: TGTGCCAGCAGCCAAAAGACAGGCAACTATAATTCACCCCTCCACTTT. It specifies CASSQKTGNYNSPLHF.

This clonotype was seen repeatedly, ten times or more. The chain uses TRBV12-3 or TRBV12-4 and TRBJ1-1; a weak D match, TRBD1 (5 bases). The V and J ends lost 2 bases and 4 bases respectively, with 14 bases between them. The CDR3 runs to 15 residues. This CDR3 reads CASSLRAGTSTEAFF. CDR3 bases: TGTGCCAGCAGTTTAAGGGCAGGGACGAGCACTGAAGCTTTCTTT.

The rearrangement uses TRBV5-1 and TRBJ1-1; the D is unclear. Trimming removed 0 bases at V and 3 bases at J, with 9 bases between. Per germline, CDR1 SGHRS and CDR2 YFSETQ. The CDR3 contains 14 residues. CDR3 nucleotides: TGCGCCAGCAGCTTGGAGAGCCTCCACACTGAAGCTTTCTTT. Amino acid sequence: CASSLESLHTEAFF.

This clonotype has ten or more counts. The chain has TRBV29-1 and TRBJ2-5; D ambiguous. V gave up 5 bases and J gave up 1 base, with 8 bases separating them. CDR1 and CDR2 (germline): SQVTM, ANQGSEA. This CDR3 is built from 12 residues. The CDR3 reads CSVFSPQETQYF. The CDR3 DNA reads as TGCAGCGTTTTCTCCCCCCAAGAGACCCAGTACTTC.

This clonotype showed up many times. The chain links TRBV29-1 to TRBJ2-1; 10 positions match TRBD2. Germline V gene data show CDR1 as SQVTM and CDR2 as ANQGSEA. This CDR3 is built from 15 residues. J gave up 5 bases and V 3 bases, and 7 bases lay outside the gene matches. The CDR3: CSVEYLAGANNEQFF. The CDR3 DNA sequence: TGCAGCGTTGAGTATCTAGCGGGAGCTAACAATGAGCAGTTCTTC.

This clonotype was counted between two and nine times. This chain connects TRBV3-1 to TRBJ2-1, with 12 bases identical to TRBD1. The germline CDR1 and CDR2 sequences are LGHDT and YNNKEL (reference sequence). V shed 1 base, J shed 5 bases, and the junction held 6 bases outside the gene matches. The CDR3 runs 17 residues. The CDR3 DNA reads TGTGCCAGCAGCCAAGCCCCGGGACAGGGGGCCCACAATGAGCAGTTCTTC. Translated, it gives CASSQAPGQGAHNEQFF.

This clonotype came up many times. In DNA, the CDR3 is TGTGCCAGCAGCTTGTCACCGAGGGGACGAGACGAGCAGTACTTC. Its translation is CASSLSPRGRDEQYF. This chain links TRBV5-5 with TRBJ2-7, with D perhaps matching TRBD1 or TRBD2 (5 bases each). The ends were cut back, 1 base at V and 5 bases at J, with 16 bases in the middle. The CDR3 is 15 amino acids. Germline CDR1 is SGHKS and CDR2 is YYEKEE (reference sequence).

This clonotype turned up a few times. The chain joins TRBV11-1 to TRBJ2-3, with 8 bases that match TRBD2. Germline V lookup: CDR1 SGHAT, CDR2 FQDESV (reference sequence). The CDR3 is 11 residues long. CDR3 bases: TGTGCTACGGGGGGGCCTAATACGCAGTATTTT. It specifies CATGGPNTQYF.

This clonotype was picked up many times. The CDR3 is CASRAPNPAWTGELFF. CDR3 sequence (DNA): TGTGCCAGCAGAGCCCCGAACCCGGCGTGGACCGGGGAGCTGTTTTTT. The chain carries TRBV6-1 and TRBJ2-2; D is undetermined. V was trimmed by 6 bases and J by 5 bases, leaving 19 bases between them. The germline V gene has CDR1 MNHNS and CDR2 SASEGT. The CDR3 has 16 amino acids.

This clonotype was seen at least ten times. This rearrangement joins TRBV14 to TRBJ1-4; D gene ambiguous. Germline CDR1 SGHDN, CDR2 FVKESK. With 1 base removed from V and 0 bases from J, the gap between germline ends came to 9 bases. The length of the CDR3 is 16 residues. CDR3 in amino acids: CASSQAFFATNEKLFF. DNA of the CDR3: TGTGCCAGCAGCCAAGCCTTTTTTGCAACTAATGAAAAACTGTTTTTT.

This clonotype showed up just a few times. The chain combines TRBV28 with TRBJ2-7; 9 bases map to TRBD1. V dropped 8 bases and J dropped 1; count of bases not matched to a gene: 9. CDR3 size: 15 residues. CDR1 is MDHEN and CDR2 is SYDVKM in the germline V gene. The CDR3 reads CASQPLGQGSYEQYF. CDR3 DNA: TGTGCCAGCCAACCTCTGGGACAGGGATCCTACGAGCAGTACTTC.

The chain links TRBV18 to TRBJ1-2, with 7 bases matching TRBD1. The CDR3 totals 14 residues. The J segment lost 8 bases and the V segment lost 5 bases, leaving 11 bases of the junction unmatched. Germline V gene sequence: CDR1 KGHSH, CDR2 LQKENI. The CDR3: CASSVLTGTEGYTF. The CDR3 bases are TGTGCCAGCTCAGTACTGACAGGGACGGAAGGCTACACCTTC.

This rearrangement joins TRBV10-3 to TRBJ2-7, with 10 nucleotides matching TRBD1. V was pared by 3 bases and J by 4 bases, with 6 bases of the junction left unmatched. The CDR3 consists of 15 residues. CDR1 is ENHRY, CDR2 SYGVKD, per germline. The CDR3 DNA reads as TGTGCCATCAGTGATTACGACAGGGGGCCATACGAGCAGTACTTC. It is translated as CAISDYDRGPYEQYF.

In its sample, this clonotype was seen a few times. The DNA of the CDR3 is TGCAGCGTTGCACAGGGGCGATATCAGCCCCAGCATTTT. The encoded protein is CSVAQGRYQPQHF. The chain has TRBV29-1 and TRBJ1-5; 7 bases fit TRBD1. CDR1 is SQVTM and CDR2 is ANQGSEA in the germline V gene. Losses at the gene ends were 4 bases for V and 5 bases for J; bases not matched to a gene: 5. The CDR3 runs 13 residues.

At least ten counts were recorded for this clonotype. The V and J genes are TRBV24-1 and TRBJ2-3; unclear D gene. CDR1 and CDR2 from the germline V gene are KGHDR and SFDVKD. V was clipped by 6 bases and J by 6 bases, with 18 bases between them. The CDR3 runs 15 residues. The CDR3, as DNA: TGTGCCACCAGTCGTGAAGGGAATTTCAAGGATACGCAGTATTTT. It is translated as CATSREGNFKDTQYF.

A word on this clonotype: The junction departs from the called germline gene at one end, perhaps through a read error. The chain couples TRBV11-1 to TRBJ2-2; no definite D call. CDR1 is SGHAT, CDR2 FQDESV, per germline (reference sequence). This CDR3 has 15 residues. Here the CDR3 reads CASSLFLGNTGELFF. The CDR3 region has the DNA TGTGCTAGCAGCTTATTTCTGGGGAACACCGGGGAGCTGTTTTTT.